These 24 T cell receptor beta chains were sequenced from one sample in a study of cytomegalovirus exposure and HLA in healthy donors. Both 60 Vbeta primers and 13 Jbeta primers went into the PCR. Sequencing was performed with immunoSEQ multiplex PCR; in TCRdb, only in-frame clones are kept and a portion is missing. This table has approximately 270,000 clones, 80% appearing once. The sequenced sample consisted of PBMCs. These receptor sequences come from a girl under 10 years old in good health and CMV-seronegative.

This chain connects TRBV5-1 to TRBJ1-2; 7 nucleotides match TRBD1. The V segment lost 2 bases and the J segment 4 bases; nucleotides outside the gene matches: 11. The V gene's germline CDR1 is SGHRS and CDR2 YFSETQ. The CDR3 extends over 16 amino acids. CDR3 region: CASSFQLTGAAYGYTF. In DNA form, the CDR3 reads TGCGCCAGCAGCTTCCAATTAACAGGGGCAGCCTATGGCTACACCTTC. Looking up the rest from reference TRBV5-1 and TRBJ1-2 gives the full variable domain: KAGVTQTPRYLIKTRGQQVTLSCSPISGHRSVSWYQQTPGQGLQFLFEYFSETQRNKGNFPGRFSGRQFSNSRSEMNVSTLELGDSALYLCASSFQLTGAAYGYTFGSGTRLTVV.

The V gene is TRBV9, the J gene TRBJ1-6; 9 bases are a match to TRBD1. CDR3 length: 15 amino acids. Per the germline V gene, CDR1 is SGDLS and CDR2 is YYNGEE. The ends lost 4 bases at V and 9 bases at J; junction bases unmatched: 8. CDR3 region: CASSPMTGGGSPLHF. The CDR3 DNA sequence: TGTGCCAGCAGCCCAATGACAGGGGGGGGTTCACCCCTCCACTTT.

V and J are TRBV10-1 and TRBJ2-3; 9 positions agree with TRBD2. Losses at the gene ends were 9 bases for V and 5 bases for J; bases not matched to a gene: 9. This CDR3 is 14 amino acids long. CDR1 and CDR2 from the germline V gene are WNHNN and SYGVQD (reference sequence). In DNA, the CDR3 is TGCGCCAGTATGGCGGGGGGGCAAAGAGATACGCAGTATTTT. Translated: CASMAGGQRDTQYF.

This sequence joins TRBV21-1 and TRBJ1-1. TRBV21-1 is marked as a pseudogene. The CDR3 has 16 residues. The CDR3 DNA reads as TGTGCCAGCAGCACATTTATCGGGGGGCTGAACACTGAAGCTTTCTTT. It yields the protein CASSTFIGGLNTEAFF.

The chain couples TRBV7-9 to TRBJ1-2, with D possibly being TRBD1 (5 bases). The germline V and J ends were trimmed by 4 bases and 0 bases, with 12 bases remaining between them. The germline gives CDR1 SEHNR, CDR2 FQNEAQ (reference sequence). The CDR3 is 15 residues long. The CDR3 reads CASSSRQPTNYGYTF. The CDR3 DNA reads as TGTGCCAGCAGCTCCCGACAGCCAACTAACTATGGCTACACCTTC.

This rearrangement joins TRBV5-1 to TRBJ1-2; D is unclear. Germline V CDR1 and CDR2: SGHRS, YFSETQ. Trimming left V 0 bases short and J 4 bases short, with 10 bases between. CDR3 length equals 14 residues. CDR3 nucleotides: TGCGCCAGCAGCTTGGTTCTGTCCCCCTATGGCTACACCTTC. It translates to CASSLVLSPYGYTF. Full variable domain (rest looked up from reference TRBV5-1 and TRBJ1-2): KAGVTQTPRYLIKTRGQQVTLSCSPISGHRSVSWYQQTPGQGLQFLFEYFSETQRNKGNFPGRFSGRQFSNSRSEMNVSTLELGDSALYLCASSLVLSPYGYTFGSGTRLTVV.

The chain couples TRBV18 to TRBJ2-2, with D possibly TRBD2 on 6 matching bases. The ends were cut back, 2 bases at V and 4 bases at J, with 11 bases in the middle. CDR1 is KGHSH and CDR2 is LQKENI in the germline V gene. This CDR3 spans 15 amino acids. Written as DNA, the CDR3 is TGTGCCAGCTCACCAAGGCGGGACCCCACCGGGGAGCTGTTTTTT. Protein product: CASSPRRDPTGELFF.

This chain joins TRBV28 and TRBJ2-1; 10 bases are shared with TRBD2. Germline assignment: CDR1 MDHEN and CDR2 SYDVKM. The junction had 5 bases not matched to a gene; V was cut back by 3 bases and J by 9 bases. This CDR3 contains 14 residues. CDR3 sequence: CASSFPAGGGEQFF. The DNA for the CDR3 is TGTGCCAGCAGTTTCCCAGCGGGAGGGGGTGAGCAGTTCTTC.

The CDR3 here is CASSLPHRAYEQYF. In DNA, the CDR3 is TGTGCCAGCAGTCTACCTCACAGAGCCTACGAGCAGTACTTC. The chain joins TRBV28 to TRBJ2-7, with unresolved D. This CDR3 has 14 amino acids. The ends were cut back, 5 bases at V and 2 bases at J, with 13 bases in the middle. Germline V lookup: CDR1 MDHEN, CDR2 SYDVKM.

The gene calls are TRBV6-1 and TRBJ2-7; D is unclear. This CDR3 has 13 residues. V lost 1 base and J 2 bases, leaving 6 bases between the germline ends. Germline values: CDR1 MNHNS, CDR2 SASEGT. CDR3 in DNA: TGTGCCAGCAGTGAAGAAAATACCTACGAGCAGTACTTC. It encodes CASSEENTYEQYF.

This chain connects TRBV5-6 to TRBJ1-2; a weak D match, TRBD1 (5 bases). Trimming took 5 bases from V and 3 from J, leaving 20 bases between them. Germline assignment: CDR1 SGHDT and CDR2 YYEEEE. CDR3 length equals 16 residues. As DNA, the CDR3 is TGTGCCAGCAGACAGGAAGACGATATGATCGACTATGGCTACACCTTC. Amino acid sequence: CASRQEDDMIDYGYTF.

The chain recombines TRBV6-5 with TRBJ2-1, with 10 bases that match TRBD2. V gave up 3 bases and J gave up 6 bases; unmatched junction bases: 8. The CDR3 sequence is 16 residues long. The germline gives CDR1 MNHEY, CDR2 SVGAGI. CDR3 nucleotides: TGTGCCAGCAGTTATGTTTTACTAGCGGGAAGCAATGAGCAGTTCTTC. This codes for CASSYVLLAGSNEQFF.

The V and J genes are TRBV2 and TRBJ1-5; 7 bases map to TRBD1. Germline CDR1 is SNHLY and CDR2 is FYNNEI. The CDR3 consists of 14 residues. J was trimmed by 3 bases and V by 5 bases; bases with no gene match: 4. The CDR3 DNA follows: TGTGCCAGCAGTTCGGACAGGCTCAATCAGCCCCAGCATTTT. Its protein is CASSSDRLNQPQHF.

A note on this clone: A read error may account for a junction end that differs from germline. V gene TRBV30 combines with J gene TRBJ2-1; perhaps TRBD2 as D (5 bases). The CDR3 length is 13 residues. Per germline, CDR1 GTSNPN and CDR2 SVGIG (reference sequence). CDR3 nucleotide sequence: TGTGCCGGGAGCATGAACCGGGACAATGAGCAGTTCTTC. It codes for CAGSMNRDNEQFF.

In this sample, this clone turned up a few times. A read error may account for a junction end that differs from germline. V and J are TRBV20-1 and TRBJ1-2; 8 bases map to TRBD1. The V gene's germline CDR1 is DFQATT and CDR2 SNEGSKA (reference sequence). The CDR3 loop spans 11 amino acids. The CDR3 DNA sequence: TGCAGTGCTGCCGGACAGGGCCGGCCGAACTTC. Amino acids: CSAAGQGRPNF.

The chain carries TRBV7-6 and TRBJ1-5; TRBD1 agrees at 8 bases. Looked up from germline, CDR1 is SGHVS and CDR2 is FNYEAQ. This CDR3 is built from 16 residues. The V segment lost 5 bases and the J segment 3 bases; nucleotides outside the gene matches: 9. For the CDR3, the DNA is TGTGCCAGCAGCCCCCGCCCGGACAGGGTCAATCAGCCCCAGCATTTT. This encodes CASSPRPDRVNQPQHF. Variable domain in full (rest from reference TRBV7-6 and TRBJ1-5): GAGVSQSPRYKVTKRGQDVALRCDPISGHVSLYWYRQALGQGPEFLTYFNYEAQQDKSGLPNDRFSAERPEGSISTLTIQRTEQRDSAMYRCASSPRPDRVNQPQHFGDGTRLSIL.

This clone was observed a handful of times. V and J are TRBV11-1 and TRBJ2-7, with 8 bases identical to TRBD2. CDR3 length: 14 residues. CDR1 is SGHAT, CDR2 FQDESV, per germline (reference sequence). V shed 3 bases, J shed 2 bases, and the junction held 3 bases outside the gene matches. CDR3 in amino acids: CASSFPGGTYEQYF. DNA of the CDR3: TGTGCCAGCAGCTTTCCGGGAGGGACCTACGAGCAGTACTTC.

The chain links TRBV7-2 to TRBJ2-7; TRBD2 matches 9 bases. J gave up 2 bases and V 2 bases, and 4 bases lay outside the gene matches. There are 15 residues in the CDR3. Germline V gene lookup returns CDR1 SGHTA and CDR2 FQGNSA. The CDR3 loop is CASSLSGTSTYEQYF. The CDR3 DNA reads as TGTGCCAGCAGCTTAAGTGGGACTAGCACCTACGAGCAGTACTTC.

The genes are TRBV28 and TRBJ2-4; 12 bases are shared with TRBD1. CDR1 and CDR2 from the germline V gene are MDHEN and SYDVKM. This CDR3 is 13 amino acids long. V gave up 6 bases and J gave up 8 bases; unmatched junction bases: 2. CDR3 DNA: TGTGCCAGCAGGGGACAGGGGGCGGACATTCAGTACTTC. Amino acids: CASRGQGADIQYF.

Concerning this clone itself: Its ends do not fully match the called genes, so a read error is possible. CDR3 protein: CANSPYPSGLEQYF. The DNA for the CDR3 is TGTGCCAACAGCCCCTACCCGTCTGGTTTGGAGCAGTACTTC. J is TRBJ2-7 and V is TRBV5-6; the D is unclear. The CDR3 extends over 14 amino acids. CDR1 is SGHDT, CDR2 YYEEEE, per germline.

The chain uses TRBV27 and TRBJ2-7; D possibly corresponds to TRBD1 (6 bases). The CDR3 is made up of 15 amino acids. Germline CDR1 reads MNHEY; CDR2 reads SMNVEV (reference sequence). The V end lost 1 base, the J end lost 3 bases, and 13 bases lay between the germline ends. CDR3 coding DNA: TGTGCCAGCAGTTTATGGGCAGGGGAGATCTACGAGCAGTACTTC. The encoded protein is CASSLWAGEIYEQYF.

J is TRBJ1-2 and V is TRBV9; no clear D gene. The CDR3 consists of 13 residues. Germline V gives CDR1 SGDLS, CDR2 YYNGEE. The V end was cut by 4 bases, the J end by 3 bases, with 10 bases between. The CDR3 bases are TGTGCCAGCAGCTTGGGCTTGGACTATGGCTACACCTTC. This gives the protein CASSLGLDYGYTF. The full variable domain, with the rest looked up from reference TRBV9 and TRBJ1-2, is DSGVTQTPKHLITATGQRVTLRCSPRSGDLSVYWYQQSLDQGLQFLIQYYNGEERAKGNILERFSAQQFPDLHSELNLSSLELGDSALYFCASSLGLDYGYTFGSGTRLTVV.

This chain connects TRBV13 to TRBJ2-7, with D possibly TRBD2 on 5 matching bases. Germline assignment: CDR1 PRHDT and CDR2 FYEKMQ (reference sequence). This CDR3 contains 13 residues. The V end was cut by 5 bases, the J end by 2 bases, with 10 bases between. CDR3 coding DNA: TGTGCCAGCAGCCTCACTAGGCCCTACGAGCAGTACTTC. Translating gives CASSLTRPYEQYF.

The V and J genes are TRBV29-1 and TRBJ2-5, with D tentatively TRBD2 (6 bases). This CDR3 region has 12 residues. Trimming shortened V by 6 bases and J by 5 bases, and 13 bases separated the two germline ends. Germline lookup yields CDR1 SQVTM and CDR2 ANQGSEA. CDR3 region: CSVTGVSETQYF. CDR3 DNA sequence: TGCAGCGTGACGGGAGTGAGCGAGACCCAGTACTTC.